These 5 T cell receptor beta chains share one sample of origin, sequenced in a study of shared clonotypes between healthy human individuals. Only in-frame clones appear in the TCRdb table, and some are missing; sequencing was by immunoSEQ multiplex PCR. The data show more than 2 million clones, under 97% seen once. The specimen sequenced was naive CD4+ T cells sorted from blood. Described subset: CD45RA+ positively selected. The receptors were gathered from a man between 18 and 35 years old in good health.

This clone was counted a single time. The chain employs TRBV5-1 and TRBJ2-1; 13 nucleotides agree with TRBD2. The CDR3 is made up of 16 amino acids. The V gene end was trimmed by 3 bases and the J gene end by 8 bases; junction bases not matched to a gene: 8. Germline loops: CDR1 SGHRS, CDR2 YFSETQ. The DNA of the CDR3 is TGCGCCAGCAGCTGGGGACTAGCGGGAACTGTGGATGAGCAGTTCTTC. Protein product: CASSWGLAGTVDEQFF.

The chain recombines TRBV19 with TRBJ1-5; D might be TRBD1 (5 bases). Trimming removed 3 bases from V and 0 bases from J, with 12 bases in between. CDR3 length equals 16 residues. The germline CDR1 and CDR2 sequences are LNHDA and SQIVND (reference sequence). The chain's CDR3 is CASSIGRQYSNQPQHF. In DNA, the CDR3 is TGTGCCAGTAGTATTGGGAGACAGTATAGCAATCAGCCCCAGCATTTT.

Of note for this clone: Other DNA sequences in the sample encode the same CDR3. This sequence joins TRBV6-5 and TRBJ2-2; D is ambiguous. With 4 bases removed from V and 5 bases from J, the gap between germline ends came to 5 bases. From germline, CDR1 is MNHEY and CDR2 SVGAGI. The CDR3 length is 12 residues. CDR3 protein: CASSLLTGELFF. In DNA form, the CDR3 reads TGTGCCAGCAGTTTGCTGACCGGGGAGCTGTTTTTT.

Written as DNA, the CDR3 is TGTGCCAGCAGCAGTCCCCGGACAGGGCGAGTCCTCTATGGCTACACCTTC. Translating gives CASSSPRTGRVLYGYTF. The chain recombines TRBV5-4 with TRBJ1-2, with TRBD1 identical over 8 bases. V gave up 4 bases and J gave up 4 bases; unmatched junction bases: 15. CDR1 and CDR2 from the germline V gene are SGHNT and YYREEE (reference sequence). The CDR3 totals 17 residues.

The chain links TRBV2 to TRBJ2-7, with 11 bases identical to TRBD1. With 11 bases clipped from V and 7 bases from J, the junction kept 10 bases outside the gene matches. Germline V gene data show CDR1 as SNHLY and CDR2 as FYNNEI. The CDR3 covers 13 residues. Here the CDR3 DNA reads TGTGCCGGCGCCGGGACAGGGGGACGGGAGCAGTACTTC. This encodes CAGAGTGGREQYF.